The T cell receptor beta chain described here comes from a study of blood T cell repertoires in COVID-19. Study summary: The United States, Italy and Spain were the sources of the acute and convalescent COVID-19 samples. In each case, the material was cDNA or gDNA derived from T cells, B-cell-depleted T cells, or PBMCs.

Original data processing: Using reference gene primer amplification, nucleated cell counts were estimated. Method: immunoSEQ multiplex PCR; TCRdb's copy keeps in-frame clones and lacks some. V, J and clone size are taken as reported in that table, and D and trimming were inferred from the DNA itself. The table has about 320,000 clones, 85% to 90% seen once. There are 16 residues in the CDR3. The J segment lost 7 bases and the V segment lost 3 bases, leaving 7 bases of the junction unmatched. CDR1 and CDR2 (germline): SGHRS, YFSETQ. This chain links TRBV5-1 with TRBJ2-2; 12 nucleotides line up with TRBD1. Sequencing input: PBMCs or T cells enriched from blood (not recorded which). This receptor was taken from a woman between 18 and 30 years old who had recovered from COVID-19. CDR3 loop: CASSSPGQGAGGELFF. CDR3 DNA sequence: TGCGCCAGCAGCTCTCCGGGACAGGGGGCTGGCGGGGAGCTGTTTTTT.